This T cell receptor beta chain was captured by sequencing in a study of shared clonotypes between healthy human individuals. The CDR3 is made up of 14 amino acids. CDR1 is SGHDT and CDR2 is YYEEEE in the germline V gene. V was cut by 4 bases and J by 4 bases, with 14 bases left in between. The method was immunoSEQ multiplex PCR; TCRdb's version includes in-frame clones alone and lacks a portion of them. The table lists approximately 1.5 million clones, 98% to 99% of them singletons, with roughly 0.35% in the top ten. CD4+ cell separation produced CD45RA+ naive and CD45RA-negative memory subsets. The chain uses TRBV5-6 and TRBJ1-1, with D perhaps matching TRBD1 (6 bases). The receptor was isolated from a man between 25 and 39 years old in good health. Sequencing used naive CD4+ T cells sorted from blood. Subset reported: CD45RA+ positively selected. CDR3 nucleotide sequence: TGTGCCAGCAGCCTACAGGGTGGTGCCACTGAAGCTTTCTTT. This sequence encodes CASSLQGGATEAFF.